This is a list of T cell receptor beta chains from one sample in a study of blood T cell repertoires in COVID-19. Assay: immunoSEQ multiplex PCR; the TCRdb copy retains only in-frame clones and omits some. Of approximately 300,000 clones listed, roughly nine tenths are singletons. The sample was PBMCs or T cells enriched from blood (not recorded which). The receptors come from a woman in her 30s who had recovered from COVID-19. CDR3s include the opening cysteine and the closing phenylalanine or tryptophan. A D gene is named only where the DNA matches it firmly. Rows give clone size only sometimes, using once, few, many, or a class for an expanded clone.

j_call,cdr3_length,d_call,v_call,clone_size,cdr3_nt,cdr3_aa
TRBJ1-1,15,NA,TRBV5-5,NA,TGTGCCAGCAGCCACGTCCCGGGGGGGAGGACTGAAGCTTTCTTT,CASSHVPGGRTEAFF
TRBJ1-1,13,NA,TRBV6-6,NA,TGTGCCAGCAAAAACCGCAGGGTCACTGAAGCTTTCTTT,CASKNRRVTEAFF
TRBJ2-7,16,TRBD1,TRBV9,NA,TGTGCCAGCAGCGTTCAGGGGGCCTCTAGCTCCTACGAGCAGTACTTC,CASSVQGASSSYEQYF
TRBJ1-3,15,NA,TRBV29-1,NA,TGCAGCGTTGTATACGGGGACTCCTCTGGAAACACCATATATTTT,CSVVYGDSSGNTIYF
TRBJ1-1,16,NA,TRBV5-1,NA,TGCGCCAGCAGCTTGGATGCTGGTGGGGGGTCCACTGAAGCTTTCTTT,CASSLDAGGGSTEAFF
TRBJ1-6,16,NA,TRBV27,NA,TGTGCCAGCAGTTTATATGGGGAGGGCTATAATTCACCCCTCCACTTT,CASSLYGEGYNSPLHF
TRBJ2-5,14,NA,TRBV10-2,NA,TGCGCCAGCAGTGAGTCGACAGGGAGGGAGACCCAGTACTTC,CASSESTGRETQYF
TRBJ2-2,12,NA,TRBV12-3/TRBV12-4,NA,TGTGCCAGCAGTTTCGGGGGCGGGGAGCTGTTTTTT,CASSFGGGELFF
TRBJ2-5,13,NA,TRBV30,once,TGTGCCTGGAGTCTGGGGGCCCTAGAGACCCAGTACTTC,CAWSLGALETQYF
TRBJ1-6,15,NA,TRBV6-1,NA,TGTGCCAGCAGTGAATCTATCTCCTATAATTCACCCCTCCACTTT,CASSESISYNSPLHF
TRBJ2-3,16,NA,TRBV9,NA,TGTGCCAGCAGCGTTGTGGCCGGGGGAGGCACAGATACGCAGTATTTT,CASSVVAGGGTDTQYF
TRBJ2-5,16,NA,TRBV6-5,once,TGTGCCAGCAGTTACTGGGCAGCAACCTCCCCGGAGACCCAGTACTTC,CASSYWAATSPETQYF
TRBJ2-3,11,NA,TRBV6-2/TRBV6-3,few,TGTGCCAGCAGCTCTACAGATACGCAGTATTTT,CASSSTDTQYF
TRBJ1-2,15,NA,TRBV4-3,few,TGCGCCAGCAGCCAAGATCTGGGGGCAAGCTATGGCTACACCTTC,CASSQDLGASYGYTF
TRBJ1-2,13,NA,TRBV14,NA,TGTGCCAGCTCGAGTCAGGGGTCCTATGGCTACACCTTC,CASSSQGSYGYTF
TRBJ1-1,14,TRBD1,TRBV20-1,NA,TGCAGTGCTAGTACAGGGGTGCGGGACACTGAAGCTTTCTTT,CSASTGVRDTEAFF
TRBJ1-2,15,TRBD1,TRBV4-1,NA,TGCGCCAGCAGCCCCCAACAGGGGACTAACTATGGCTACACCTTC,CASSPQQGTNYGYTF
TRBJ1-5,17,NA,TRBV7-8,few,TGTGCCAGCAGCTTAGGATTCGGGAGCAATAGCAATCAGCCCCAGCATTTT,CASSLGFGSNSNQPQHF
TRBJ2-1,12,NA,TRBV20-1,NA,TGCAGTGCTAGTAGTCAGGTTCCTGAGCAGTTCTTC,CSASSQVPEQFF
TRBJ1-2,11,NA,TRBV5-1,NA,TGCGCCAGCAGCGAACTCTATGGCTACACCTTC,CASSELYGYTF
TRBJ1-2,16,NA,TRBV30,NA,TGTGCCTGGAGGGGGGCAGGGGACGCTCAGCTCTATGGCTACACCTTC,CAWRGAGDAQLYGYTF
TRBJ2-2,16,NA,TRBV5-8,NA,TGTGCCAGCAGCTCGTACCAGGGTTACGACACCGGGGAGCTGTTTTTT,CASSSYQGYDTGELFF
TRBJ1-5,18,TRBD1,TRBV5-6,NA,TGTGCCAGCAGCTTGTCGGCAGGGGGCCTAAGGGGCAATCAGCCCCAGCATTTT,CASSLSAGGLRGNQPQHF
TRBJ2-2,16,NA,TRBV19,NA,TGTGCCACACTCCCCGACAGCTCAATAAACACCGGGGAGCTGTTTTTT,CATLPDSSINTGELFF
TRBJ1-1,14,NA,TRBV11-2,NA,TGTGCCAGCAGCTTCCGGCAGGGAGGAACTGAAGCTTTCTTT,CASSFRQGGTEAFF
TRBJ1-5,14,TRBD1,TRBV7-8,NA,TGTGCCAGCAGCTTCGACAGGGTAAATCAGCCCCAGCATTTT,CASSFDRVNQPQHF
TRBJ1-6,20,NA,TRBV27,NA,TGTGCCAGCAGTTTGCAACATCCCGGTGCGGGGGCCGGCAATAATTCACCCCTCCACTTT,CASSLQHPGAGAGNNSPLHF
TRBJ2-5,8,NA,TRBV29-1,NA,TGCAGCGTCCCCCCGCAGTACTTC,CSVPPQYF
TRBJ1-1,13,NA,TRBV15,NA,TGTGCCACCAGCAGAGATCGGTTCCCTGAAGCTTTCTTT,CATSRDRFPEAFF
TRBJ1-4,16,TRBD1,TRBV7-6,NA,TGTGCCAGCAGCTTGGGGGGACAGAGGGTGGGCGAAAAACTGTTTTTT,CASSLGGQRVGEKLFF
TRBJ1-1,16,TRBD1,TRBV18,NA,TGTGCCAGCTCACCACGATCAGGGGGCGCGTCTGTATTGTCTTTCTTT,CASSPRSGGASVLSFF
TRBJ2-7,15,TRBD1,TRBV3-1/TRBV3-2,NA,TGTGCCAGCAGCCAAGGAGGGGGCCCTACCTACGAGCAGTACTTC,CASSQGGGPTYEQYF
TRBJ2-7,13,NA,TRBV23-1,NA,TGCGCCAGCATACCCGTGGGGGAGGACGAGCAGTACTTC,CASIPVGEDEQYF
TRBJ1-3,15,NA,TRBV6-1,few,TGTGCCAGCAGTGAAGTCCCCGGTCCTGGAAACACCATATATTTT,CASSEVPGPGNTIYF
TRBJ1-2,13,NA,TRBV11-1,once,TGTGCCAGCAGCGCAGAGGGAACGAATGGCTACACCTTC,CASSAEGTNGYTF
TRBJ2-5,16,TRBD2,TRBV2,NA,TGTGCCAGCACCACTAGCGGGGGGGCCGGGGGAAAGACCCAGTACTTC,CASTTSGGAGGKTQYF
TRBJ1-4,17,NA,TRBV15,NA,TGTGCCACCAGCAGGATTCAGCGACAGATGGGGGGTGAAAAACTGTTTTTT,CATSRIQRQMGGEKLFF
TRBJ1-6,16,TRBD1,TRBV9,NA,TGTGCCAGCAGCGCGACAGGGGGCGTATTAGGATCACCCCTCCACTTT,CASSATGGVLGSPLHF
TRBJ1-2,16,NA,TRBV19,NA,TGTGCCAGTAGTACCTCCATGGGGGGGAGTGGCTATGGCTACACCTTC,CASSTSMGGSGYGYTF
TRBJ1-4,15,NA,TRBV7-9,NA,TGTGCCAGCAGCTCCCGGGACACCGTTGGCGGAAAACTGTTTTTT,CASSSRDTVGGKLFF
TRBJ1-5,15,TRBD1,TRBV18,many,TGTGCCAGCTCCCCCCGAACAGGGGCAGATCAGCCCCAGCATTTT,CASSPRTGADQPQHF
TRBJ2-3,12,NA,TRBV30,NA,TGTGCCTGGAGTGTCCTCTCAGATACGCAGTATTTT,CAWSVLSDTQYF
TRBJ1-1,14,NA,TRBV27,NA,TGTGCCAGCAGTTTAAGGGGGAGAGGCACTGAAGCTTTCTTT,CASSLRGRGTEAFF
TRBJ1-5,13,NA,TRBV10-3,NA,TGTGCCATGGCATCAGGGGCCAATCAGCCCCAGCATTTT,CAMASGANQPQHF
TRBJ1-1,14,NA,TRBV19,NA,TGTGCCAGCACAGCCAGGAGGTTCTACACTGAAGCTTTCTTT,CASTARRFYTEAFF
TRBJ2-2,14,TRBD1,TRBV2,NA,TGTGCCAGCAGTGAAGACAGGGGCACCGGGGAGCTGTTTTTT,CASSEDRGTGELFF
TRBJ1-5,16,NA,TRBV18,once,TGTGCCAGCTCACCTCTCCATAGACAGAACAATCAGCCCCAGCATTTT,CASSPLHRQNNQPQHF
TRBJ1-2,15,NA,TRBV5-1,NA,TGCGCCAGCAGCTTAGGACCTACAACGGGGGTAGGCTACACCTTC,CASSLGPTTGVGYTF
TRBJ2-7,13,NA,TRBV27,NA,TGTGCCAGCAGTTTTACCACTACCTACGAGCAGTACTTC,CASSFTTTYEQYF
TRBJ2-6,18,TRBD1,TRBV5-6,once,TGTGCCAGCAGCCCGCGGCAACAGGGGTTCTCTGGGGCCAACGTCCTGACTTTC,CASSPRQQGFSGANVLTF
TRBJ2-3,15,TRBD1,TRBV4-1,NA,TGCGCCAGCAGCCCCCCGGGACAGAGCACAGATACGCAGTATTTT,CASSPPGQSTDTQYF
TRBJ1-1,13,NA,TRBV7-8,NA,TGTGCCAGCAAATTTCGAAGGGGCACTGAAGCTTTCTTT,CASKFRRGTEAFF
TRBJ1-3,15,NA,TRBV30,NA,TGTGCCTGGGCTCAGGAGGGTGTCTCTGGAAACACCATATATTTT,CAWAQEGVSGNTIYF
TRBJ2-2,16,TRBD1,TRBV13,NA,TGTGCCAGCAGCGAGAGGGCAGGGGGCGACACCGGGGAGCTGTTTTTT,CASSERAGGDTGELFF
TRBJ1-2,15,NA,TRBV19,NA,TGTGCCAGTAGCCAGGGACTGGGGACTAACTATGGCTACACCTTC,CASSQGLGTNYGYTF
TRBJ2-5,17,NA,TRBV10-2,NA,TGCGCCAGCAGTGAGTCGGAGGTAGTTAGCCCCAGGGAGACCCAGTACTTC,CASSESEVVSPRETQYF